The entry below gives a single T cell receptor (beta chain) sequence along with its context. The source of the sample is a study of blood T cell repertoires in COVID-19. Assay used: immunoSEQ multiplex PCR; TCRdb lists only in-frame clones, some missing. The sample carries 60,000 to 75,000 clones, around four fifths recorded once. This TCR was sampled from a human donor in a cohort sampled during active COVID-19. Material: peripheral blood.

The CDR3 spells CASSLGGSSPLHF. For the CDR3, the DNA is TGTGCCAGCAGCTTGGGGGGCAGTTCACCCCTCCACTTT. This sequence joins TRBV5-4 and TRBJ1-6; perhaps TRBD1 as D (5 bases). Trimming removed 0 bases from V and 9 bases from J, with 7 bases in between. The CDR3 consists of 13 residues. Germline CDR1 and CDR2: SGHNT and YYREEE (reference sequence).